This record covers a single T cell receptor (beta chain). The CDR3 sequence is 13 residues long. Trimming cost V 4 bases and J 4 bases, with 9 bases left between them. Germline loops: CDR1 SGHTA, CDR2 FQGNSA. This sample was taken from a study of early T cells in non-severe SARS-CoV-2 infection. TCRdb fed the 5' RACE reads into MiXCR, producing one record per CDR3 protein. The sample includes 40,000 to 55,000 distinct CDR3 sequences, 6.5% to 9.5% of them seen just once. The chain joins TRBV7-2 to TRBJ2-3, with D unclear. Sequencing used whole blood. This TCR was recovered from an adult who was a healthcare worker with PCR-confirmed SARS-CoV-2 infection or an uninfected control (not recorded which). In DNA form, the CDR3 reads TGTGCCAGCAGCTCAGGAACATCAGATACGCAGTATTTT. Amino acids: CASSSGTSDTQYF.